These 21 T cell receptor beta chains were all obtained from the same sample, sequenced in a study of blood T cell repertoires in COVID-19. Using immunoSEQ multiplex PCR, the repertoire was profiled, and TCRdb retains in-frame clones only, with some absent. This sample carries 250,000 to 300,000 clones, roughly nine tenths of them seen once, and the ten largest clones take roughly 12%. The sample consisted of peripheral blood. These receptors were collected from a woman aged 30 to 39 with COVID-19, enrolled during active disease.

Note on this clone: The same CDR3 can be traced to other DNA sequences in this sample. CDR3 loop: CASSFPGNEQFF. CDR3 nucleotide sequence: TGTGCCAGCAGCTTCCCAGGCAATGAGCAGTTCTTC. The chain joins TRBV7-9 to TRBJ2-1; D not resolved. This CDR3 is 12 amino acids long. Trimming took off 3 bases at V and 6 bases at J, with 6 bases between the two ends. Germline V gene data show CDR1 as SEHNR and CDR2 as FQNEAQ (reference sequence).

The chain has TRBV18 and TRBJ2-1; TRBD1 aligns across 11 bases. The length of the CDR3 is 13 residues. Germline assignment: CDR1 KGHSH and CDR2 LQKENI. Germline trimming cut 8 bases from V and 9 bases from J; bases unmatched to any gene: 6. CDR3 sequence reads: CASGGQGVAEQFF. Written as DNA, the CDR3 is TGTGCCAGCGGGGGACAGGGGGTGGCTGAGCAGTTCTTC.

The rearrangement joins TRBV12-3 or TRBV12-4 to TRBJ2-3, with D unresolved. The CDR3 runs 12 residues. Trimming shortened V by 5 bases and J by 11 bases, and 14 bases separated the two germline ends. The CDR3 DNA reads as TGTGCCAGCAGTACGACAAGCACGATGCAGTATTTT. It specifies CASSTTSTMQYF.

CDR3 protein: CATSRTSGIYGYTF. For the CDR3, the DNA is TGTGCCACCAGCAGAACCTCAGGGATCTATGGCTACACCTTC. The chain joins TRBV15 to TRBJ1-2; D is perhaps TRBD1 (5 bases). The CDR3 contains 14 residues. CDR1 is LNHNV, CDR2 YYDKDF, per germline (reference sequence). The V end was cut by 2 bases, the J end by 4 bases, with 11 bases between. Full variable domain (outside the CDR3, taken from reference TRBV15 and TRBJ1-2): DAMVIQNPRYQVTQFGKPVTLSCSQTLNHNVMYWYQQKSSQAPKLLFHYYDKDFNNEADTPDNFQSRRPNTSFCFLDIRSPGLGDTAMYLCATSRTSGIYGYTFGSGTRLTVV.

The V and J genes are TRBV3-1 (or the pseudogene TRBV3-2) and TRBJ2-7; D call uncertain. V lost 1 base to trimming and J lost 4 bases, with 11 bases between them. This CDR3 spans 14 amino acids. Germline CDR1 LGHDT, CDR2 YNNKEL (reference sequence). CDR3 region: CASSQVNIIYEQYF. The CDR3 nucleotides read TGTGCCAGCAGCCAAGTAAACATCATTTACGAGCAGTACTTC.

This chain uses TRBV5-6 with TRBJ2-7, with 7 bases aligning to TRBD1. The V segment lost 6 bases and the J segment 2 bases; nucleotides outside the gene matches: 5. Germline CDR1 SGHDT, CDR2 YYEEEE. The CDR3 contains 13 residues. CDR3 in amino acids: CASTADRAYEQYF. CDR3 nucleotides: TGTGCCAGCACCGCCGACAGGGCCTACGAGCAGTACTTC.

The rearrangement uses TRBV6-5 and TRBJ2-7, with a weak D call TRBD1 (5 bases). Trimming removed 0 bases at V and 3 bases at J, with 12 bases between. Germline CDR1 is MNHEY and CDR2 is SVGAGI. The CDR3 is 15 residues long. CDR3 residues: CASSYSSAGRYEQYF. The CDR3 region has the DNA TGTGCCAGCAGTTACTCGAGCGCAGGGCGCTACGAGCAGTACTTC.

The J gene is TRBJ1-2, the V gene TRBV10-3; D is unresolved. Germline CDR1 reads ENHRY; CDR2 reads SYGVKD. The germline V and J ends were trimmed by 4 bases and 5 bases, with 5 bases remaining between them. The CDR3 sequence is 11 residues long. CDR3 sequence: CAISGGYGYTF. The CDR3 DNA follows: TGTGCCATCAGTGGAGGATATGGCTACACCTTC.

The chain joins TRBV14 to TRBJ1-6, with D hard to call. CDR1 and CDR2 from the germline V gene are SGHDN and FVKESK. V gave up 1 base and J gave up 9 bases, with 22 bases separating them. The length of the CDR3 is 18 residues. Here the CDR3 reads CASSQGGRGTRSGSPLHF. The CDR3 bases are TGTGCCAGCAGCCAAGGAGGGAGAGGAACAAGATCGGGTTCACCCCTCCACTTT.

The chain couples TRBV13 to TRBJ1-1; D remains ambiguous. Germline V gene sequence: CDR1 PRHDT, CDR2 FYEKMQ (reference sequence). The CDR3 consists of 16 residues. V dropped 2 bases and J dropped 1 base, with 14 bases sitting between them. The CDR3: CASSLNRGVENTEAFF. DNA of the CDR3: TGTGCCAGCAGCTTAAACCGCGGGGTCGAGAACACTGAAGCTTTCTTT. The entire variable domain, with the rest obtained from reference TRBV13 and TRBJ1-1, is as follows: AAGVIQSPRHLIKEKRETATLKCYPIPRHDTVYWYQQGPGQDPQFLISFYEKMQSDKGSIPDRFSAQQFSDYHSELNMSSLELGDSALYFCASSLNRGVENTEAFFGQGTRLTVV.

The rearrangement links TRBV3-1 (or the pseudogene TRBV3-2) to TRBJ2-7; D remains ambiguous. V was trimmed by 0 bases and J by 0 bases, leaving 12 bases between them. Germline CDR1 is LGHDT and CDR2 is YNNKEL (reference sequence). The CDR3 loop spans 16 amino acids. As DNA, the CDR3 is TGTGCCAGCAGCCAAGAATTCTCGCGGCACTCCTACGAGCAGTACTTC. Translated: CASSQEFSRHSYEQYF.

The J gene is TRBJ1-6, the V gene TRBV28; D possibly corresponds to TRBD1 (5 bases). Trimming took 3 bases from V and 7 from J, leaving 13 bases between them. CDR3 size: 15 residues. Germline CDR1 and CDR2: MDHEN and SYDVKM. In DNA, the CDR3 is TGTGCCAGCAGTTTCCCTCAGGGATCGAATTCACCCCTCCACTTT. Translating gives CASSFPQGSNSPLHF.

This chain joins TRBV2 and TRBJ1-1; no clear D gene. The CDR3 totals 15 residues. Trimming took off 0 bases at V and 0 bases at J, with 8 bases between the two ends. CDR1 and CDR2 from the germline V gene are SNHLY and FYNNEI. The DNA for the CDR3 is TGTGCCAGCAGTGAAGCCGGAGGTGTGAACACTGAAGCTTTCTTT. Translation: CASSEAGGVNTEAFF.

The chain has TRBV19 and TRBJ2-3; D unclear. V was shortened by 6 bases and J by 2 bases, with 12 bases between the two germline ends. The CDR3 is 14 residues long. Germline V gives CDR1 LNHDA, CDR2 SQIVND (reference sequence). The CDR3 reads CASRKNSPTDTQYF. The CDR3 DNA reads as TGTGCCAGTAGGAAAAACAGTCCCACAGATACGCAGTATTTT.

The chain recombines TRBV9 with TRBJ2-7, with TRBD2 identical over 7 bases. CDR3 length: 13 residues. Germline V gene lookup returns CDR1 SGDLS and CDR2 YYNGEE. Trimming took 3 bases from V and 2 from J; bases not matched to a gene: 2. The chain's CDR3 is CASSGSGTYEQYF. The DNA for the CDR3 is TGTGCCAGCAGCGGAAGCGGGACCTACGAGCAGTACTTC.

The chain has TRBV5-1 and TRBJ2-1; possibly TRBD1 for D (6 bases). Trimming removed 2 bases at V and 8 bases at J, with 8 bases between. Germline V gene lookup returns CDR1 SGHRS and CDR2 YFSETQ. This CDR3 is built from 12 residues. DNA of the CDR3: TGCGCCAGCAGCTTTGGGGGCTATGAGCAGTTCTTC. Amino acid sequence: CASSFGGYEQFF. Full variable domain (missing parts from reference TRBV5-1 and TRBJ2-1): KAGVTQTPRYLIKTRGQQVTLSCSPISGHRSVSWYQQTPGQGLQFLFEYFSETQRNKGNFPGRFSGRQFSNSRSEMNVSTLELGDSALYLCASSFGGYEQFFGPGTRLTVL.

The chain links TRBV6-2 or TRBV6-3 to TRBJ2-5, with D perhaps matching TRBD1 (7 bases). This CDR3 is 17 amino acids long. Germline loops: CDR1 MNHEY, CDR2 SVGEGT. The V and J ends lost 2 bases and 3 bases respectively, with 19 bases between them. The CDR3 DNA is TGTGCCAGCAGTTACCTCCCAGGGGGGTGGAACGAAGAGACCCAGTACTTC. It yields the protein CASSYLPGGWNEETQYF.

The chain combines TRBV4-1 with TRBJ2-3; 10 nucleotides line up with TRBD2. The CDR3 loop spans 16 amino acids. From germline, CDR1 is MGHRA and CDR2 YSYEKL. The V and J ends lost 3 bases and 4 bases, in that order; junction bases with no gene match: 7. The CDR3 sequence is CASSQWLAGVSDTQYF. The CDR3, as DNA: TGCGCCAGCAGCCAGTGGCTAGCGGGGGTGTCAGATACGCAGTATTTT.

The rearrangement uses TRBV27 and TRBJ1-2; 8 bases line up with TRBD1. This CDR3 region has 13 residues. Trimming removed 4 bases from V and 6 bases from J; junction bases left unmatched: 4. Germline CDR1 MNHEY, CDR2 SMNVEV (reference sequence). CDR3 residues: CASSSDRGDGYTF. DNA of the CDR3: TGTGCCAGCAGTTCCGACAGGGGAGATGGCTACACCTTC.

This rearrangement joins TRBV6-5 to TRBJ1-1; the D is unclear. Germline assignment: CDR1 MNHEY and CDR2 SVGAGI. This CDR3 has 11 residues. Trimming left V 6 bases short and J 3 bases short, with 5 bases between. The CDR3 bases are TGTGCCAGCAGCGGGTACACTGAAGCTTTCTTT. Amino acids: CASSGYTEAFF.

On this clone itself: The junction departs from the called germline gene at one end, perhaps through a read error. CDR3 nucleotides: TGTGCCATCTCACCCCAGGGGGCGCATGAGACCCAGTACTTC. The encoded protein is CAISPQGAHETQYF. This chain uses TRBV18 with TRBJ2-5; TRBD1 matches at 8 bases. Germline V CDR1 and CDR2: KGHSH, LQKENI. This CDR3 spans 14 amino acids. Together with reference TRBV18 and TRBJ2-5, the CDR3 gives the full variable domain: NAGVMQNPRHLVRRRGQEARLRCSPMKGHSHVYWYRQLPEEGLKFMVYLQKENIIDESGMPKERFSAEFPKEGPSILRIQQVVRGDSAAYFCAISPQGAHETQYFGPGTRLLVL.